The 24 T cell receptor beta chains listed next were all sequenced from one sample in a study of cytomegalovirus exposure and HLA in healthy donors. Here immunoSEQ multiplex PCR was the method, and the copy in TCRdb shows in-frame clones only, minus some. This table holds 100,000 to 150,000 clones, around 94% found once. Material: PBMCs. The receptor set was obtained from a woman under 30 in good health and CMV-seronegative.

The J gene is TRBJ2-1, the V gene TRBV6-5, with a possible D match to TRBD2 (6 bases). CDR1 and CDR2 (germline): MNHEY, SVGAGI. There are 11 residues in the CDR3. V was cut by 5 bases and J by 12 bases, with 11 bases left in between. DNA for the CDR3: TGTGCCAGCAGTACCCGGGACTGGCAGTTCTTC. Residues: CASSTRDWQFF.

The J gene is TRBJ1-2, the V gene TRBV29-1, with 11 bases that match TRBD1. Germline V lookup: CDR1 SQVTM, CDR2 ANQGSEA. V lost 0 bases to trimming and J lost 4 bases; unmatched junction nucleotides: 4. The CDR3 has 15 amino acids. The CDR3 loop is CSVEDPGQGVYGYTF. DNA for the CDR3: TGCAGCGTTGAAGATCCGGGACAGGGGGTCTATGGCTACACCTTC.

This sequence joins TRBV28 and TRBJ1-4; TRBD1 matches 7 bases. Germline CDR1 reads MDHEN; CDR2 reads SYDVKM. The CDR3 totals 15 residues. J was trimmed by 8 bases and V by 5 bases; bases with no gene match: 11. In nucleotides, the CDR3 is TGTGCCAGCAGTCTTAGACAGGGTGGCAAGGAAAAACTGTTTTTT. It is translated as CASSLRQGGKEKLFF.

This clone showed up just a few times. The CDR3 loop is CASSSGAGEQYF. The CDR3 region has the DNA TGTGCCAGCAGTTCAGGGGCAGGCGAGCAGTACTTC. The gene calls are TRBV7-9 and TRBJ2-7; D is possibly TRBD1 (6 bases). This CDR3 region has 12 residues. CDR1 is SEHNR and CDR2 is FQNEAQ in the germline V gene (reference sequence). With 6 bases removed from V and 6 bases from J, the gap between germline ends came to 12 bases.

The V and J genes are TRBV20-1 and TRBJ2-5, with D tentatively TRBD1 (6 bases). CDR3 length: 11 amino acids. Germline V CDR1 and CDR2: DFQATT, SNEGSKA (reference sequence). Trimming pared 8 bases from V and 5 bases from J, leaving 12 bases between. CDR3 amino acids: CSPSQGETQYF. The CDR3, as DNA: TGCAGTCCCTCCCAGGGGGAGACCCAGTACTTC.

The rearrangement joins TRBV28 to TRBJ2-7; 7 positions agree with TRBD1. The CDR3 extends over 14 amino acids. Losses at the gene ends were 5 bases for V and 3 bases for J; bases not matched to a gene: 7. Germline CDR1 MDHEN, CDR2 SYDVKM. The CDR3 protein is CASSQRTGVYEQYF. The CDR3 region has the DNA TGTGCCAGCAGTCAGAGAACAGGGGTCTACGAGCAGTACTTC.

The CDR3 loop reads CSARRAGELFF. The CDR3 bases are TGCAGTGCTAGACGGGCCGGGGAGCTGTTTTTT. The genes are TRBV20-1 and TRBJ2-2; D unresolved. The length of the CDR3 is 11 residues. Trimming took 2 bases from V and 6 from J, leaving 4 bases between them. CDR1 DFQATT and CDR2 SNEGSKA come from the germline V gene (reference sequence).

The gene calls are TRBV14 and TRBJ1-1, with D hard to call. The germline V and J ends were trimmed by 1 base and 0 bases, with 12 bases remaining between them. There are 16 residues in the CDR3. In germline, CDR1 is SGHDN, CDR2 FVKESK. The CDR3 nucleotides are TGTGCCAGCAGCCAAGTGGAGATTCTCATGAACACTGAAGCTTTCTTT. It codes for CASSQVEILMNTEAFF.

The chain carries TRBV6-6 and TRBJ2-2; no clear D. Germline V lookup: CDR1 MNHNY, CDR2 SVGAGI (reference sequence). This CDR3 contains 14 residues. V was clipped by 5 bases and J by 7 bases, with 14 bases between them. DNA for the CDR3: TGTGCCAGCAGTCCGGGTTTTCTCGGCGGGGAGCTGTTTTTT. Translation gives CASSPGFLGGELFF.

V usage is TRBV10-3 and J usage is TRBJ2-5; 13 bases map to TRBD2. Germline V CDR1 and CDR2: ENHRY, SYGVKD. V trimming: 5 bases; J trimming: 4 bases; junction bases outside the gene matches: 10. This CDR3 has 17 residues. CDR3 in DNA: TGTGCCATCAGTACGACTAGCGGGGGGCCGGGCGGAGAGACCCAGTACTTC. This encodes CAISTTSGGPGGETQYF.

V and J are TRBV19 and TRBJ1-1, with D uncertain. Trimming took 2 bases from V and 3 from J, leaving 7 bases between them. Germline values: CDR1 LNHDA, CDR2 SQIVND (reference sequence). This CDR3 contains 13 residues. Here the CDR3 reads CASSINRDTEAFF. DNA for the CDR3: TGTGCCAGTAGTATAAACCGGGACACTGAAGCTTTCTTT.

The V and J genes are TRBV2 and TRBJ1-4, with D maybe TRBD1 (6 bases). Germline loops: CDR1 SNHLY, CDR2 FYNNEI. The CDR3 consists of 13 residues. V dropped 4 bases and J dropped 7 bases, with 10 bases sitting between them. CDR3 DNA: TGTGCCAGCAGTGGAGCAGGGGTTGAAAAACTGTTTTTT. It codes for CASSGAGVEKLFF.

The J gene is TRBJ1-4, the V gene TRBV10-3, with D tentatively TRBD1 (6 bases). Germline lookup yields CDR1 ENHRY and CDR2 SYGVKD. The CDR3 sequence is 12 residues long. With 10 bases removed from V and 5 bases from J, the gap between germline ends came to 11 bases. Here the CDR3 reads CATRQGNEKLFF. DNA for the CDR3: TGTGCCACCCGCCAGGGGAATGAAAAACTGTTTTTT.

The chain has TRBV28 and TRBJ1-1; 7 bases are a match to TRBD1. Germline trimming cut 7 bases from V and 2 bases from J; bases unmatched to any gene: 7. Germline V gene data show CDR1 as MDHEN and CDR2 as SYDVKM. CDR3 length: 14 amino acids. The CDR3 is CASNLGTANTEAFF. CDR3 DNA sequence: TGTGCCAGCAACCTGGGGACAGCCAACACTGAAGCTTTCTTT.

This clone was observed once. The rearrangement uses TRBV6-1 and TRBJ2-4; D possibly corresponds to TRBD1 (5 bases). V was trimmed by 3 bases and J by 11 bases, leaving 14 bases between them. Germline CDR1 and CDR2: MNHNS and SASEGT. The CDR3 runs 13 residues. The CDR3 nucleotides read TGTGCCAGCAGTGACTGGGGCCTTTTTGTTCAGTACTTC. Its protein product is CASSDWGLFVQYF.

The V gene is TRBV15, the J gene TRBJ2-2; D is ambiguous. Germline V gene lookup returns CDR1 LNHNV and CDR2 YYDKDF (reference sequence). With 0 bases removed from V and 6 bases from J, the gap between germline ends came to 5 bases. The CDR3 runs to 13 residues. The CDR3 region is CATSRDYAGELFF. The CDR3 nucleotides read TGTGCCACCAGCAGAGACTACGCCGGGGAGCTGTTTTTT. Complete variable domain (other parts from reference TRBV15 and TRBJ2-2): DAMVIQNPRYQVTQFGKPVTLSCSQTLNHNVMYWYQQKSSQAPKLLFHYYDKDFNNEADTPDNFQSRRPNTSFCFLDIRSPGLGDTAMYLCATSRDYAGELFFGEGSRLTVL.

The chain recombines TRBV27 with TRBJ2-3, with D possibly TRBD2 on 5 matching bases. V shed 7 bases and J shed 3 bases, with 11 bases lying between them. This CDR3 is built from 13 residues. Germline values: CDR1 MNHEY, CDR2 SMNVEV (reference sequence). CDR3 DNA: TGTGCCAGCAACACTAGAGGTACAGATACGCAGTATTTT. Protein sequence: CASNTRGTDTQYF.

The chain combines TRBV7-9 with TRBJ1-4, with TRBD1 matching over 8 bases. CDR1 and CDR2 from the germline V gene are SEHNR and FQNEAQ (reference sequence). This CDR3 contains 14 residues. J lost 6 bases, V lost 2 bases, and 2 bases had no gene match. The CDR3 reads CASSLTTGDEKLFF. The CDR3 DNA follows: TGTGCCAGCAGCTTAACGACAGGGGATGAAAAACTGTTTTTT.

This CDR3 is CASSSPDRGLETQYF. CDR3 in DNA: TGTGCCAGCAGCTCCCCAGACAGGGGGCTAGAGACCCAGTACTTC. This sequence joins TRBV5-6 and TRBJ2-5; 10 positions agree with TRBD1. The CDR3 runs to 15 residues. Germline V CDR1 and CDR2: SGHDT, YYEEEE. With V trimmed by 3 bases and J by 4 bases, 6 bases remained unmatched.

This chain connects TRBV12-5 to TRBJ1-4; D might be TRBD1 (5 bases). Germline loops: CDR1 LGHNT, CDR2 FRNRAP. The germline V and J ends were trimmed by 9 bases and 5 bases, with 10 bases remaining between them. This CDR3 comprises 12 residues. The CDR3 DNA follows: TGTGCTAGCAGGGAGGGCAATGAAAAACTGTTTTTT. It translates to CASREGNEKLFF.

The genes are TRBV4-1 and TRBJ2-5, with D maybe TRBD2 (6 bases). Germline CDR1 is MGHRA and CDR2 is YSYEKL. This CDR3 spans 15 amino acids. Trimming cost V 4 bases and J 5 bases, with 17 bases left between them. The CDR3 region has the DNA TGCGCCAGCAGCCGCGGGGCCTCTAGGGTGGAGACCCAGTACTTC. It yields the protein CASSRGASRVETQYF.

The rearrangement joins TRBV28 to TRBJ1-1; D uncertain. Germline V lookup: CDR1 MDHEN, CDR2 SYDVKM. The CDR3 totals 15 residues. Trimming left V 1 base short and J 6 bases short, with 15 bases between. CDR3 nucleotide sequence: TGTGCCAGCAGTTTATTAACGGCGGCGGGCGCTGAAGCTTTCTTT. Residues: CASSLLTAAGAEAFF.

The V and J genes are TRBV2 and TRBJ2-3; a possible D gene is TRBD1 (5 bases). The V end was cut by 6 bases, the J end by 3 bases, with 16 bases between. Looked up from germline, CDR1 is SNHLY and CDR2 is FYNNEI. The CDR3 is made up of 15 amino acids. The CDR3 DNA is TGTGCCAGCAGCTCGCCGGCAGGGCAGACAGATACGCAGTATTTT. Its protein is CASSSPAGQTDTQYF. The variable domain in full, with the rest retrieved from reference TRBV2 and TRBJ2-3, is EPEVTQTPSHQVTQMGQEVILRCVPISNHLYFYWYRQILGQKVEFLVSFYNNEISEKSEIFDDQFSVERPDGSNFTLKIRSTKLEDSAMYFCASSSPAGQTDTQYFGPGTRLTVL.

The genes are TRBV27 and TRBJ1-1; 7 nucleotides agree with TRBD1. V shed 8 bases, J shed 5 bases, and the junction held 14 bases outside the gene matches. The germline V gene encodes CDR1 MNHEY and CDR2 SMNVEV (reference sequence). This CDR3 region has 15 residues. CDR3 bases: TGTGCCAGCCAGAGACAGGGCATCCTATTTACTGAAGCTTTCTTT. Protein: CASQRQGILFTEAFF.